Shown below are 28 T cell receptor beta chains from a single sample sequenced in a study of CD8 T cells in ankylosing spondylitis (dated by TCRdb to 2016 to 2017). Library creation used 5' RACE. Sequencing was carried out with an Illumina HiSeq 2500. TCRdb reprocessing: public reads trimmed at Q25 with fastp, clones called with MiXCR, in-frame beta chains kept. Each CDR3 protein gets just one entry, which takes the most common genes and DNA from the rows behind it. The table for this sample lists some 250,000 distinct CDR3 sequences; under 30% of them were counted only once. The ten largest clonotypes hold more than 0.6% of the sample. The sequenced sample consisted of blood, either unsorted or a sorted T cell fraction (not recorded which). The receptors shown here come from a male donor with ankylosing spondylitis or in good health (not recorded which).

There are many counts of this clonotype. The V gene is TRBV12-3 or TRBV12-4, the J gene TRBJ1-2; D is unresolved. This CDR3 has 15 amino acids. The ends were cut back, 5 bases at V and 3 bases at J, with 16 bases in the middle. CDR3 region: CASSPGSPQDYGYTF. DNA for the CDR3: TGTGCCAGCAGTCCCGGGTCCCCTCAGGACTATGGCTACACCTTC.

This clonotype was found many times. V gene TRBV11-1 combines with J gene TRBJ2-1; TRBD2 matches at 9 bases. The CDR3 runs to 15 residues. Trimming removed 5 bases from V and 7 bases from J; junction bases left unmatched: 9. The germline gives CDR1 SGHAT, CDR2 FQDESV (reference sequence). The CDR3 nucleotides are TGTGCCAGCAGCAAGCGGGGGGACCGCGGGAATGAGCAGTTCTTC. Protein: CASSKRGDRGNEQFF.

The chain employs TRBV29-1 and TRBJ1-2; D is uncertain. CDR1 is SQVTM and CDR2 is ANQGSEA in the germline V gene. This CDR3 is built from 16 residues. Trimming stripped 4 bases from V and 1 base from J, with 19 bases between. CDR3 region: CSVGPERQGLNYGYTF. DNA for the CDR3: TGCAGCGTTGGCCCCGAACGACAAGGGCTTAACTATGGCTACACCTTC.

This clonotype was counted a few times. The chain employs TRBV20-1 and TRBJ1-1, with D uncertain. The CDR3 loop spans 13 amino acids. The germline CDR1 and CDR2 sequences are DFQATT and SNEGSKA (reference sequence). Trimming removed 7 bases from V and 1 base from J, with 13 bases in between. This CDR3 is CSVRPGWNTEAFF. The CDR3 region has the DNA TGCAGTGTCCGCCCAGGCTGGAACACTGAAGCTTTCTTT.

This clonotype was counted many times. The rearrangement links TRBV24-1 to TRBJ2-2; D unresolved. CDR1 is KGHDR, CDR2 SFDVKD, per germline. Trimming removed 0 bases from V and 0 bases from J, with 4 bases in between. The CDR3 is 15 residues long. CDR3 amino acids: CATSDLKANTGELFF. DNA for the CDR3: TGTGCCACCAGTGATTTGAAGGCGAACACCGGGGAGCTGTTTTTT.

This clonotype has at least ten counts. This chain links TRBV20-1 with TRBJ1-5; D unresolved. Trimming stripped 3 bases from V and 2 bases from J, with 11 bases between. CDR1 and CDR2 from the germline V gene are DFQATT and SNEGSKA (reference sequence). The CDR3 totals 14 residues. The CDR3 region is CSASSSKGNQPQHF. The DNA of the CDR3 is TGCAGTGCTAGTTCCAGCAAAGGCAATCAGCCCCAGCATTTT.

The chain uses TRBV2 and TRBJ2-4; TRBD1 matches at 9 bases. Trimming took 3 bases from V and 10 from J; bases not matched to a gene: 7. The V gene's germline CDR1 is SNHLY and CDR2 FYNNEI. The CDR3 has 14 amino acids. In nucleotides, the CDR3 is TGTGCCAGCAGTGAGACAGGGGGTGCCGGAATTCAGTACTTC. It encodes CASSETGGAGIQYF. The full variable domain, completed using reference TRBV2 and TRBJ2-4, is EPEVTQTPSHQVTQMGQEVILRCVPISNHLYFYWYRQILGQKVEFLVSFYNNEISEKSEIFDDQFSVERPDGSNFTLKIRSTKLEDSAMYFCASSETGGAGIQYFGAGTRLSVL.

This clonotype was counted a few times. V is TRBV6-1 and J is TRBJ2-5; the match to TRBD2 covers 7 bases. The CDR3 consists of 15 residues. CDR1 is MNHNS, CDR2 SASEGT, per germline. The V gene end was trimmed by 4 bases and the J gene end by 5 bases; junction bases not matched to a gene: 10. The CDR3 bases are TGTGCCAGCAGTGTGTGGGCTAGCGGCGGGGAGACCCAGTACTTC. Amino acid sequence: CASSVWASGGETQYF.

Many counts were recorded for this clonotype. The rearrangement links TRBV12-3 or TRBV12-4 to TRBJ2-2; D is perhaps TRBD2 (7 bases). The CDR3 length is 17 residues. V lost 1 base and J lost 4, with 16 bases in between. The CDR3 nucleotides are TGTGCCAGCAGTTTAGGTCCTCCTAGGGGGGGCACCGGGGAGCTGTTTTTT. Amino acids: CASSLGPPRGGTGELFF.

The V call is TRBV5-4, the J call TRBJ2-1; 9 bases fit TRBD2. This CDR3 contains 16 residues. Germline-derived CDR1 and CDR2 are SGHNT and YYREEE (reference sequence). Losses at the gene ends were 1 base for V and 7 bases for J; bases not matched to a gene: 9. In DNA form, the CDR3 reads TGTGCCAGCAGCTTGCCGGCGGGGGGGCCTGGTAATGAGCAGTTCTTC. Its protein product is CASSLPAGGPGNEQFF.

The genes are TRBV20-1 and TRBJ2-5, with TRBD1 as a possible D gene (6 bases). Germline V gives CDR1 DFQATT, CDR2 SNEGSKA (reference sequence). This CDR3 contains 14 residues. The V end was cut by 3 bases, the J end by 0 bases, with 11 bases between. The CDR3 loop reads CSARMGTHQETQYF. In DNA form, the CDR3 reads TGCAGTGCTAGGATGGGGACACACCAAGAGACCCAGTACTTC.

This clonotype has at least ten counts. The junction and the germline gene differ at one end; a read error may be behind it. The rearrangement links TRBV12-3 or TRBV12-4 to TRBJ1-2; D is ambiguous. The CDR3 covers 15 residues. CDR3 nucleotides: TGTGCCAGCGGTTTCCGGAGACACGAAAACTATGGCTACACCTTC. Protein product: CASGFRRHENYGYTF.

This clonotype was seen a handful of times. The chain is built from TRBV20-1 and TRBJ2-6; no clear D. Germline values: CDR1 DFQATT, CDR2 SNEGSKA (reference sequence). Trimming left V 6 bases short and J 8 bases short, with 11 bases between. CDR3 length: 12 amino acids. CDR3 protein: CSAPPDPNVLTF. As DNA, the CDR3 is TGCAGTGCGCCCCCGGACCCCAACGTCCTGACTTTC.

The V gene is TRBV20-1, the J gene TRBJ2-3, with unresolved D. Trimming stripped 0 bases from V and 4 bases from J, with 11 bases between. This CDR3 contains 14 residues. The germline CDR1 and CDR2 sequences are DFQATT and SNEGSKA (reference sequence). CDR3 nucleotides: TGCAGTGCTAGAGATCCGACCCTGGCAGATACGCAGTATTTT. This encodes CSARDPTLADTQYF.

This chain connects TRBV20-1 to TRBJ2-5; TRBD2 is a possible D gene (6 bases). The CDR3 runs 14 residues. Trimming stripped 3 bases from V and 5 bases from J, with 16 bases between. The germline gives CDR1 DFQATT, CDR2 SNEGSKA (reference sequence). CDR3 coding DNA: TGCAGTGCTAGGGGGACGGAGGGGTACGAGACCCAGTACTTC. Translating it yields CSARGTEGYETQYF.

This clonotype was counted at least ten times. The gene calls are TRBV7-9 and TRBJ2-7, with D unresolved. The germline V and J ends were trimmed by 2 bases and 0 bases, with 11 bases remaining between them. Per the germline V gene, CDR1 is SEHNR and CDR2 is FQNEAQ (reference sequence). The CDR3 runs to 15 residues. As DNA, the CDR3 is TGTGCCAGCAGCTTAATGGACGGCCCCTCCTACGAGCAGTACTTC. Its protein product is CASSLMDGPSYEQYF.

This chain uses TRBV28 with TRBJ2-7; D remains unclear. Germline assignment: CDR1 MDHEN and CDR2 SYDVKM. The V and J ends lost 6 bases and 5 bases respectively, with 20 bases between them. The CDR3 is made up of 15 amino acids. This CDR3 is CASSPSLGFVDEQYF. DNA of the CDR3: TGTGCCAGCAGCCCGTCGTTGGGTTTCGTGGACGAGCAGTACTTC.

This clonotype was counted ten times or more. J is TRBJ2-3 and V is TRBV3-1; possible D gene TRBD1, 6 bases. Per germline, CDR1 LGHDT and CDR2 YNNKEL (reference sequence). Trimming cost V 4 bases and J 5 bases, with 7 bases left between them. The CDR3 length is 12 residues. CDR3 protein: CASSPQGDTQYF. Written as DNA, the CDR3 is TGTGCCAGCAGCCCACAGGGAGATACGCAGTATTTT.

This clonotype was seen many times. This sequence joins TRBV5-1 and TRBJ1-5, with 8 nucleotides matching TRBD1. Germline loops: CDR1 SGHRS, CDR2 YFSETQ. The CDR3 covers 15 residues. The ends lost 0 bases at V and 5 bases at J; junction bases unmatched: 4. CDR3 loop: CASSLEGTGYQPQHF. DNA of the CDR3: TGCGCCAGCAGCTTGGAAGGGACAGGTTATCAGCCCCAGCATTTT.

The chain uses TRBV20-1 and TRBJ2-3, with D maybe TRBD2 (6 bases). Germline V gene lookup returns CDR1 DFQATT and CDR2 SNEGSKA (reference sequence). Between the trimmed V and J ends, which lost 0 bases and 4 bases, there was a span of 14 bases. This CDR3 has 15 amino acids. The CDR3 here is CSARDLVGGADTQYF. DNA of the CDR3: TGCAGTGCTAGAGATTTGGTCGGCGGGGCAGATACGCAGTATTTT.

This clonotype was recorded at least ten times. CDR3 protein: CSVLKDRGGKETQYF. CDR3 nucleotides: TGCAGCGTCCTCAAGGACAGGGGAGGGAAGGAGACCCAGTACTTC. This chain uses TRBV29-1 with TRBJ2-5; 9 nucleotides agree with TRBD1. This CDR3 has 15 residues. Germline CDR1 is SQVTM and CDR2 is ANQGSEA. V gave up 6 bases and J gave up 5 bases; unmatched junction bases: 13.

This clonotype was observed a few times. The CDR3 here is CSPKEGGATGYTF. In DNA, the CDR3 is TGCAGCCCGAAGGAGGGGGGGGCCACTGGCTACACCTTC. The chain carries TRBV20-1 and TRBJ1-2; TRBD1 is a possible D gene (6 bases). The CDR3 spans 13 residues. Germline lookup yields CDR1 DFQATT and CDR2 SNEGSKA (reference sequence).

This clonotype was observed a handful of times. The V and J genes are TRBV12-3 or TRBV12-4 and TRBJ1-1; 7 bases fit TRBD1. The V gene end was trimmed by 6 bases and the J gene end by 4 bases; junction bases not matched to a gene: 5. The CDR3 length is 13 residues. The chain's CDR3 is CASSNRGFTEAFF. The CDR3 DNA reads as TGTGCCAGCAGCAACAGGGGTTTCACTGAAGCTTTCTTT.

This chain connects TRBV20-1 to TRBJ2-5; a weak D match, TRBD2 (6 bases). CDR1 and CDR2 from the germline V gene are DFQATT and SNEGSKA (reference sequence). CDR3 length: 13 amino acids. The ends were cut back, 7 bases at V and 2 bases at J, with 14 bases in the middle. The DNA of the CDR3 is TGCAGTGGGAGGGGAAGCAGGCAAGAGACCCAGTACTTC. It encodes CSGRGSRQETQYF.

The CDR3 protein is CASSYSLVRNYGYTF. CDR3 nucleotides: TGTGCCAGCAGTTACTCGTTGGTCAGGAACTATGGCTACACCTTC. V is TRBV6-7 and J is TRBJ1-2; D call uncertain. TRBV6-7 qualifies as an ORF whose function is uncertain. The CDR3 is 15 residues long. Trimming took off 0 bases at V and 2 bases at J, with 10 bases between the two ends.

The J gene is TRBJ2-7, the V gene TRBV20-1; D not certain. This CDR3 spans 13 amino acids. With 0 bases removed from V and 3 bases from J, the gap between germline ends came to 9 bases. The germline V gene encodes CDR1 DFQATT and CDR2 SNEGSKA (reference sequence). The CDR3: CSAREADIYEQYF. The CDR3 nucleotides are TGCAGTGCTAGAGAGGCAGACATCTACGAGCAGTACTTC.

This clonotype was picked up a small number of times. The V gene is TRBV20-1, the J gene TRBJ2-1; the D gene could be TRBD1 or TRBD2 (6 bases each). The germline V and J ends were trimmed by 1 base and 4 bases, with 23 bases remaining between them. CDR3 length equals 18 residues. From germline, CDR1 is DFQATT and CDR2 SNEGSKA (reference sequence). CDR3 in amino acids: CSARVLPVTGANYNEQFF. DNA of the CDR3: TGCAGTGCTAGAGTGTTGCCGGTAACGGGGGCAAATTACAATGAGCAGTTCTTC.

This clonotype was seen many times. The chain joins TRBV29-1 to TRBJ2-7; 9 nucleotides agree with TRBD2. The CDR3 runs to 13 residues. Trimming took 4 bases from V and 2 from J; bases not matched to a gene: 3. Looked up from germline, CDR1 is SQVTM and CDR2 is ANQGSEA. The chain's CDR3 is CSVAQRGAYEQYF. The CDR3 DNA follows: TGCAGCGTTGCACAGCGGGGGGCCTACGAGCAGTACTTC.